This section outlines one T cell receptor beta chain sequence together with its context. In the same sample, other DNA sequences code for this CDR3. The data belong to a study of blood T cell repertoires in COVID-19. The wider study: Specimens from acute and convalescent COVID-19 originated in the United States, Italy and Spain. PBMCs, B-cell-depleted T cells, or T cells provided the cDNA or gDNA that made up the material.

Under the authors' procedure: Reference gene primer amplification yielded estimated nucleated cell counts. Profiled with immunoSEQ multiplex PCR; TCRdb holds only in-frame clones, not every one. The D gene and trimming were derived from the DNA, and the V and J assignments and clone size from that table. The repertoire includes some 380,000 clones, 70% to 85% of them detected once, and around 1% sits in the top ten. Trimming took off 3 bases at V and 2 bases at J, with 13 bases between the two ends. The V gene's germline CDR1 is MNHEY and CDR2 SVGEGT. CDR3 length: 15 residues. This receptor was obtained from a human donor with acute or convalescent COVID-19. The donor label of this sample is uncertain. The rearrangement uses TRBV6-2 or TRBV6-3 and TRBJ2-5; D is perhaps TRBD1 (6 bases). Sequencing was done on a sample of peripheral blood. The CDR3 nucleotides read TGTGCCAGCAGTTATACCGGGACAACTCAAGAGACCCAGTACTTC. This translates into CASSYTGTTQETQYF.